The 26 T cell receptor beta chains below all came from one sample that was sequenced in a study of T-cell memory formation after mild COVID-19. TCRdb recomputed calls from the 5' RACE reads with MiXCR, one row per CDR3 protein. The table shows over 450,000 distinct CDR3 sequences, with 20% occurring only once. Sequencing used PBMCs or a T cell subset sorted from them (not recorded which). Every receptor here comes from an adult woman who had mild COVID-19 (a few samples of this study predate the infection). Cell type and time point are not known.

This clonotype was counted between two and nine times. V usage is TRBV12-3 or TRBV12-4 and J usage is TRBJ2-2; D may be TRBD2 (7 bases). CDR3 size: 15 residues. The ends were cut back, 2 bases at V and 7 bases at J, with 14 bases in the middle. Here the CDR3 DNA reads TGTGCCAGCAGTTTACGAGGGGGGGCCGGCGGGGAGCTGTTTTTT. It specifies CASSLRGGAGGELFF.

This clonotype was counted only a few times. The chain uses TRBV19 and TRBJ2-3, with D unresolved. Trimming pared 8 bases from V and 0 bases from J, leaving 9 bases between. CDR3 length: 13 amino acids. The germline gives CDR1 LNHDA, CDR2 SQIVND (reference sequence). The CDR3 here is CASGSSSTDTQYF. CDR3 bases: TGTGCCAGTGGGTCCTCAAGCACAGATACGCAGTATTTT.

This clonotype was detected a few times. The chain joins TRBV12-3 or TRBV12-4 to TRBJ2-7; possible D gene TRBD2, 6 bases. The CDR3 covers 14 residues. The ends were cut back, 1 base at V and 4 bases at J, with 11 bases in the middle. The CDR3 loop is CASSLVRGRYEQYF. CDR3 nucleotides: TGTGCCAGCAGTTTAGTTCGGGGGAGATACGAGCAGTACTTC.

A few counts support this clonotype. The CDR3 protein is CASSDGQVEQFF. The CDR3 coding sequence is TGTGCCAGCAGTGATGGACAGGTCGAGCAGTTCTTC. The gene calls are TRBV6-1 and TRBJ2-1; 7 bases are a match to TRBD1. Germline CDR1 MNHNS, CDR2 SASEGT. The trim removed 3 bases at V and 10 bases at J, leaving 3 bases unmatched. The CDR3 runs to 12 residues.

This clonotype appeared a few times. This chain links TRBV7-8 with TRBJ2-5, with 8 positions matching TRBD2. Per germline, CDR1 SGHVS and CDR2 FQNEAQ. The CDR3 is 15 amino acids. Trimming took 3 bases from V and 4 from J; bases not matched to a gene: 7. CDR3 in amino acids: CASSLSREGRETQYF. As DNA, the CDR3 is TGTGCCAGCAGCTTGTCCCGGGAGGGGAGAGAGACCCAGTACTTC.

V and J are TRBV11-3 and TRBJ2-3, with TRBD2 matching 8 bases. The ends lost 0 bases at V and 2 bases at J; junction bases unmatched: 10. Germline lookup yields CDR1 SGHNT and CDR2 YENEEA. CDR3 length: 18 residues. In DNA form, the CDR3 reads TGTGCCAGCAGCTTAGATATGTCACTAGCGGACATCACAGATACGCAGTATTTT. Amino acid sequence: CASSLDMSLADITDTQYF.

The chain recombines TRBV6-6 with TRBJ2-1; 12 bases fit TRBD2. The CDR3 consists of 17 residues. Germline V CDR1 and CDR2: MNHNY, SVGAGI (reference sequence). V dropped 5 bases and J dropped 6; count of bases not matched to a gene: 11. CDR3 sequence: CASSLPEETSGGNEQFF. For the CDR3, the DNA is TGTGCCAGCAGTCTTCCCGAGGAGACTAGCGGGGGCAATGAGCAGTTCTTC.

The chain recombines TRBV25-1 with TRBJ2-1, with 9 bases lining up with TRBD1. Germline CDR1 and CDR2: MGHDK and SYGVNS. V was clipped by 7 bases and J by 10 bases; unmatched bases: 8. The CDR3 is 13 residues long. The CDR3 sequence is CASTRTGVREQFF. The DNA for the CDR3 is TGTGCCAGCACCAGGACAGGGGTCCGCGAGCAGTTCTTC.

This clonotype was observed a handful of times. The V gene is TRBV10-3, the J gene TRBJ1-2; 7 nucleotides align to TRBD1. The CDR3 consists of 14 residues. Trimming cost V 5 bases and J 7 bases; bases outside gene matches: 10. Germline V gene lookup returns CDR1 ENHRY and CDR2 SYGVKD. Here the CDR3 reads CAISSGTEAFGYTF. The DNA of the CDR3 is TGTGCCATCAGTTCCGGGACAGAGGCCTTTGGCTACACCTTC.

The chain carries TRBV12-3 or TRBV12-4 and TRBJ2-7, with TRBD2 identical over 8 bases. The ends lost 6 bases at V and 0 bases at J; junction bases unmatched: 7. This CDR3 contains 15 residues. CDR3 in DNA: TGTGCCAGCAGACCCCGGGAGGGCAGCTCCTACGAGCAGTACTTC. This sequence encodes CASRPREGSSYEQYF.

The chain recombines TRBV7-7 with TRBJ2-2; 10 positions match TRBD1. V shed 3 bases, J shed 3 bases, and the junction held 1 base outside the gene matches. The germline V gene encodes CDR1 SSHAT and CDR2 FNYEAQ (reference sequence). CDR3 length: 15 amino acids. In nucleotides, the CDR3 is TGTGCCAGCAGCTTCGGGACAGGGGACACCGGGGAGCTGTTTTTT. This encodes CASSFGTGDTGELFF.

At least ten counts were recorded for this clonotype. The V and J genes are TRBV5-1 and TRBJ2-7, with D possibly being TRBD1 (6 bases). This CDR3 is built from 15 residues. The germline CDR1 and CDR2 sequences are SGHRS and YFSETQ. The V end was cut by 4 bases, the J end by 0 bases, with 14 bases between. The CDR3 protein is CASSVDRTLSYEQYF. Here the CDR3 DNA reads TGCGCCAGCAGCGTCGACAGGACGCTCTCCTACGAGCAGTACTTC. Full variable domain (outside the CDR3, taken from reference TRBV5-1 and TRBJ2-7): KAGVTQTPRYLIKTRGQQVTLSCSPISGHRSVSWYQQTPGQGLQFLFEYFSETQRNKGNFPGRFSGRQFSNSRSEMNVSTLELGDSALYLCASSVDRTLSYEQYFGPGTRLTVT.

The chain has TRBV15 and TRBJ2-7; 10 bases fit TRBD2. There are 16 residues in the CDR3. The germline V gene encodes CDR1 LNHNV and CDR2 YYDKDF (reference sequence). Trimming took 0 bases from V and 3 from J; bases not matched to a gene: 5. The CDR3 spells CATSRDSGGLLYEQYF. CDR3 nucleotide sequence: TGTGCCACCAGCAGAGATAGCGGGGGGCTCCTCTACGAGCAGTACTTC.

This clonotype was recorded a few times. The chain is built from TRBV20-1 and TRBJ2-5; 7 bases map to TRBD2. This CDR3 contains 15 residues. With V trimmed by 0 bases and J by 6 bases, 10 bases remained unmatched. Germline CDR1 DFQATT, CDR2 SNEGSKA (reference sequence). DNA for the CDR3: TGCAGTGCTAGAGACCGCGGGGAGGGAGGAAAGACCCAGTACTTC. Its translation: CSARDRGEGGKTQYF.

In this sample, this clonotype turned up a few times. The chain recombines TRBV5-1 with TRBJ1-1; 9 bases match TRBD1. Losses at the gene ends were 0 bases for V and 5 bases for J; bases not matched to a gene: 8. The V gene's germline CDR1 is SGHRS and CDR2 YFSETQ. This CDR3 region has 16 residues. CDR3 sequence: CASSLEGDRVGTEAFF. CDR3 in DNA: TGCGCCAGCAGCTTGGAGGGGGACAGGGTGGGGACTGAAGCTTTCTTT.

The chain has TRBV6-1 and TRBJ1-1; D is possibly TRBD1 (5 bases). The V end was cut by 5 bases, the J end by 5 bases, with 15 bases between. This CDR3 region has 14 residues. Looked up from germline, CDR1 is MNHNS and CDR2 is SASEGT. The CDR3 DNA reads TGTGCCAGCAGTTACCTGTGGGGGAGAACTGAAGCTTTCTTT. Translation: CASSYLWGRTEAFF.

The chain carries TRBV2 and TRBJ2-1; D call uncertain. The CDR3 is made up of 13 amino acids. With 6 bases removed from V and 5 bases from J, the gap between germline ends came to 11 bases. Germline V lookup: CDR1 SNHLY, CDR2 FYNNEI. The CDR3 coding sequence is TGTGCCAGCAGCCTCCGGGCCAACAATGAGCAGTTCTTC. Its translation is CASSLRANNEQFF.

This clonotype appeared a few times. The CDR3 loop is CAIAGQGRTDTQYF. The CDR3 nucleotides read TGTGCCATCGCGGGACAGGGGAGGACAGATACGCAGTATTTT. This chain connects TRBV10-3 to TRBJ2-3; 10 positions agree with TRBD1. The CDR3 is 14 residues long. In germline, CDR1 is ENHRY, CDR2 SYGVKD. V lost 8 bases and J lost 3; bases outside the gene matches: 5.

This clonotype appeared a few times. The chain joins TRBV7-2 to TRBJ2-5, with D perhaps being TRBD1 or TRBD2 (5 bases each). From germline, CDR1 is SGHTA and CDR2 FQGNSA. The CDR3 is 15 amino acids. V gave up 5 bases and J gave up 0 bases, with 13 bases separating them. The CDR3 DNA reads as TGTGCCAGCAGCCCTTTCGGGGCGCACCAAGAGACCCAGTACTTC. This codes for CASSPFGAHQETQYF.

The chain joins TRBV7-9 to TRBJ2-1, with TRBD1 identical over 9 bases. V trimming: 4 bases; J trimming: 0 bases; junction bases outside the gene matches: 4. Per germline, CDR1 SEHNR and CDR2 FQNEAQ (reference sequence). The CDR3 has 16 amino acids. The CDR3, as DNA: TGTGCCAGCAGCTCACCACAGGGGGCCTCCTACAATGAGCAGTTCTTC. Amino acid sequence: CASSSPQGASYNEQFF. The full variable domain, with the rest looked up from reference TRBV7-9 and TRBJ2-1, is DTGVSQNPRHKITKRGQNVTFRCDPISEHNRLYWYRQTLGQGPEFLTYFQNEAQLEKSRLLSDRFSAERPKGSFSTLEIQRTEQGDSAMYLCASSSPQGASYNEQFFGPGTRLTVL.

Only a few counts were recorded for this clonotype. This chain connects TRBV12-3 or TRBV12-4 to TRBJ1-2, with D possibly TRBD1 on 5 matching bases. V was clipped by 7 bases and J by 8 bases, with 14 bases between them. The CDR3 is made up of 12 amino acids. The CDR3 sequence is CASTLGVLGYTF. DNA for the CDR3: TGTGCCAGCACCTTGGGGGTACTCGGCTACACCTTC.

The chain couples TRBV20-1 to TRBJ2-7; maybe TRBD2 (6 bases). The CDR3 length is 11 residues. The germline gives CDR1 DFQATT, CDR2 SNEGSKA (reference sequence). The CDR3 loop is CNERVSYEQYF. CDR3 bases: TGCAACGAGCGGGTCTCCTACGAGCAGTACTTC.

This CDR3 reads CASSPPGSDEKLFF. The CDR3 DNA follows: TGTGCCAGCAGCCCTCCGGGATCCGATGAAAAACTGTTTTTT. V gene TRBV7-9 combines with J gene TRBJ1-4; D gene unclear. This CDR3 is built from 14 residues. Germline CDR1 is SEHNR and CDR2 is FQNEAQ (reference sequence). Trimming left V 5 bases short and J 6 bases short, with 13 bases between.

The V gene is TRBV4-1, the J gene TRBJ1-6; D is uncertain. The CDR3 sequence is 16 residues long. From germline, CDR1 is MGHRA and CDR2 YSYEKL. V lost 4 bases, J lost 7 bases, and 17 bases lay in between. The CDR3 sequence: CASSRVKDGLNSPLHF. DNA of the CDR3: TGCGCCAGCAGCCGCGTAAAGGACGGATTAAATTCACCCCTCCACTTT.

The chain has TRBV5-1 and TRBJ1-1; unclear D gene. The V gene lost 0 bases and the J gene lost 1 base, with 7 bases spanning the gap. Germline V gene data show CDR1 as SGHRS and CDR2 as YFSETQ. The CDR3 is 14 amino acids. CDR3 residues: CASSLEAGNTEAFF. DNA for the CDR3: TGCGCCAGCAGCTTGGAGGCAGGGAACACTGAAGCTTTCTTT.

The chain carries TRBV5-5 and TRBJ2-7; D is unclear. Trimming left V 4 bases short and J 5 bases short, with 13 bases between. Germline-derived CDR1 and CDR2 are SGHKS and YYEKEE (reference sequence). CDR3 length equals 13 residues. The CDR3 loop is CASSVPITDEQYF. In DNA form, the CDR3 reads TGTGCCAGCAGCGTGCCAATAACGGACGAGCAGTACTTC.